This T cell receptor (beta chain) was captured in a study of CD8+CD57+ T cells in acquired aplastic anemia. Study as a whole: Sorted CD4+ and CD8+ cells gave an average of approximately 3 ug of DNA.

Regarding the study as a whole: The same twenty-nine CD8+ CDR3 sequences occurred in patients and in controls.

The CDR3 consists of 17 residues. Germline V gives CDR1 SGHRS, CDR2 YFSETQ. The V and J ends lost 0 bases and 2 bases respectively, with 17 bases between them. Patients picked for sequencing had shown CD8+CD57+ cell expansion detected by flow cytometry. Everyone among the patients had severe acquired aplastic anemia. The study sampled blood from patients who had received no therapy. TCR beta VDJ and CDR3 profiles were obtained from a genomic DNA template. TCRdb re-analysed the reads in MiXCR, keeping a single row per CDR3 protein. The table shows about 240,000 distinct CDR3 sequences, with around 43% occurring only once. A few counts support this clonotype. The target antigen is unknown.

The chain combines TRBV5-1 with TRBJ2-5, with D perhaps TRBD1 (6 bases). The sample consisted of sorted CD4+, CD8+, or CD8+CD57+ T cells (not recorded which) from PBMCs. The receptor comes from a human donor with aplastic anemia. The CDR3 DNA sequence: TGCGCCAGCAGCTTGGCCGGGACAAGAGGGATACAAGAGACCCAGTACTTC. Amino acids: CASSLAGTRGIQETQYF. The variable domain in full, completed from reference TRBV5-1 and TRBJ2-5, reads KAGVTQTPRYLIKTRGQQVTLSCSPISGHRSVSWYQQTPGQGLQFLFEYFSETQRNKGNFPGRFSGRQFSNSRSEMNVSTLELGDSALYLCASSLAGTRGIQETQYFGPGTRLLVL.